This paragraph reports one T cell receptor (beta chain). Its antigen is currently unknown. Tumor tissue was taken before any definitive surgery or chemotherapy was given. J gave up 0 bases and V 0 bases, and 0 bases lay outside the gene matches. This CDR3 has 16 residues. Germline V gene sequence: CDR1 SGDLS, CDR2 YYNGEE. This specimen belongs to a study of high-grade serous ovarian cancer treatment subgroups. Turning to the study itself: Samples averaged around 14,000 reads and 6,900 or so unique TCR beta rearrangements.

The table came from immunoSEQ multiplex PCR; TCRdb's copy has only in-frame clones and leaves some out. Counted here are 2,000 or so clones, 77% occurring once; the ten biggest clones make up 8.5% to 9.5%. General study findings and limits: The analyses considered CDR3 and ignored CDR1 and CDR2. Different patients shared almost no repertoire; same-patient tumors shared 0.11 to 0.79. These tumor repertoires lack spatial information from bulk sequencing.

The genes are TRBV9 and TRBJ2-2; 9 bases map to TRBD1. The sequencing sample was made of tumor tissue. The clonotype was recovered from a human donor with high-grade serous ovarian cancer. The CDR3 region has the DNA TGTGCCAGCAGCGTAGGACAGGGGGCGAACACCGGGGAGCTGTTTTTT. Translated: CASSVGQGANTGELFF.